This passage covers 28 T cell receptor beta chains from one sample sequenced in a study of blood T cells in healthy people across ages (dated by TCRdb to 2014 to 2015). Receptors were amplified or captured by 5' RACE. The instrument was an Illumina HiSeq 2500. A second roughly 6 to 11 cycle PCR used a sample-barcoded 5' primer and a J-beta primer mix. TCRdb reprocessing: public reads trimmed at Q25 with fastp, clones called with MiXCR, in-frame beta chains kept. Under each unique CDR3 protein, matching rows form one entry showing the most common genes and DNA. The sample contains 870,000 or so distinct CDR3 sequences, around 30% of them found a single time. 15% to 20% of the sample rests with the top ten. The sample consisted of blood. The receptors here all came from a woman of 80 years or more in good health.

Of note for this clonotype: A much larger clone is a single base away; this may be a read error. The rearrangement uses TRBV20-1 and TRBJ2-3; a weak D match, TRBD2 (6 bases). From germline, CDR1 is DFQATT and CDR2 SNEGSKA (reference sequence). CDR3 length: 15 amino acids. V lost 5 bases to trimming and J lost 3 bases, with 18 bases between them. The CDR3, as DNA: TGCAGTGCTGGATTATTAGGACGGGGGACAGATACGCAGTATTTT. It translates to CSAGLLGRGTDTQYF.

This chain joins TRBV7-2 and TRBJ2-7, with TRBD2 identical over 8 bases. Germline values: CDR1 SGHTA, CDR2 FQGNSA. With V trimmed by 0 bases and J by 4 bases, 5 bases remained unmatched. The CDR3 has 15 amino acids. The CDR3 loop is CASSLASGVQYEQYF. Written as DNA, the CDR3 is TGTGCCAGCAGCTTAGCTAGCGGGGTACAGTACGAGCAGTACTTC.

This clonotype has at least ten counts. The J gene is TRBJ2-1, the V gene TRBV12-3 or TRBV12-4; tentatively, D is TRBD1 (5 bases). Between the trimmed V and J ends, which lost 2 bases and 9 bases, there was a span of 14 bases. CDR3 length: 14 residues. CDR3 nucleotides: TGTGCCAGCAGTTTACAGACAGCTTTGGGTGAGCAGTTCTTC. This sequence encodes CASSLQTALGEQFF.

This clonotype was observed many times. This rearrangement joins TRBV7-2 to TRBJ1-2; no clear D gene. Germline CDR1 reads SGHTA; CDR2 reads FQGNSA. Trimming took off 5 bases at V and 8 bases at J, with 15 bases between the two ends. CDR3 size: 13 residues. The CDR3 bases are TGTGCCAGCAGCCCCAATCGGGGTCTAGGCTACACCTTC. Encoded protein: CASSPNRGLGYTF.

A remark on this clonotype: Just one base apart from a much larger clone, this may be a read error. The chain joins TRBV5-5 to TRBJ1-5; maybe TRBD1 (5 bases). Germline CDR1 reads SGHKS; CDR2 reads YYEKEE (reference sequence). This CDR3 has 14 amino acids. V dropped 3 bases and J dropped 7 bases, with 14 bases sitting between them. The CDR3 protein is CASSSAPGPQPQHF. DNA of the CDR3: TGTGCCAGCAGCTCCGCACCGGGACCCCAGCCCCAGCATTTT.

This clonotype was seen ten or more times. The chain combines TRBV9 with TRBJ2-3; 8 positions match TRBD1. Per germline, CDR1 SGDLS and CDR2 YYNGEE. Losses at the gene ends were 4 bases for V and 5 bases for J; bases not matched to a gene: 6. CDR3 length: 14 amino acids. For the CDR3, the DNA is TGTGCCAGCAGCTTTCGGACAGGGAAAGATACGCAGTATTTT. It encodes CASSFRTGKDTQYF.

The genes are TRBV4-1 and TRBJ2-5; possibly TRBD1 or TRBD2 for D (5 bases each). V lost 3 bases and J 5 bases, leaving 28 bases between the germline ends. From germline, CDR1 is MGHRA and CDR2 YSYEKL. This CDR3 contains 19 residues. Here the CDR3 DNA reads TGCGCCAGCAGCCAGGCCCCCTGGGACGGTCGGAGGAGGTGTGAGACCCAGTACTTC. Translating it yields CASSQAPWDGRRRCETQYF.

The rearrangement joins TRBV20-1 to TRBJ1-1; 8 nucleotides agree with TRBD1. This CDR3 is 12 amino acids long. The germline CDR1 and CDR2 sequences are DFQATT and SNEGSKA (reference sequence). With V trimmed by 7 bases and J by 11 bases, 12 bases remained unmatched. The CDR3 nucleotides are TGCAGTGTTCTCTCCCCGGACAGGGAGGCTTTCTTT. It codes for CSVLSPDREAFF.

In this sample, this clonotype turned up many times. The chain combines TRBV28 with TRBJ2-7; 10 nucleotides match TRBD2. The junction had 2 bases not matched to a gene; V was cut back by 3 bases and J by 3 bases. Germline V gene data show CDR1 as MDHEN and CDR2 as SYDVKM. The CDR3 is 14 amino acids. The CDR3 DNA reads as TGTGCCAGCAGTTTGGGACTAGCGATCTACGAGCAGTACTTC. This sequence encodes CASSLGLAIYEQYF.

Comment on this clonotype: The junction and the germline gene differ at one end; a read error may be behind it. The rearrangement joins TRBV18 to TRBJ2-6; D possibly uses TRBD1 or TRBD2 (7 bases each). Germline lookup yields CDR1 KGHSH and CDR2 LQKENI. The CDR3 totals 19 residues. CDR3 loop: CTSSHSGTALSSGANDLTF. CDR3 DNA: TGTACCAGCTCACACAGCGGGACAGCACTAAGCTCTGGGGCCAACGACCTGACTTTC.

CDR3 nucleotide sequence: TGTGCCAGCAGCCCCGGGGGGGGGAGGCAGTACTTC. It yields the protein CASSPGGGRQYF. This rearrangement joins TRBV6-6 to TRBJ2-5; 8 positions match TRBD2. The CDR3 has 12 residues. The ends lost 6 bases at V and 11 bases at J; junction bases unmatched: 8. Germline V CDR1 and CDR2: MNHNY, SVGAGI (reference sequence).

At least ten counts were recorded for this clonotype. The chain joins TRBV10-3 to TRBJ2-5; 7 bases fit TRBD2. The CDR3 sequence is 13 residues long. Germline loops: CDR1 ENHRY, CDR2 SYGVKD. Trimming cost V 5 bases and J 2 bases; bases outside gene matches: 2. The CDR3 reads CAISPGGQETQYF. As DNA, the CDR3 is TGTGCCATCAGTCCGGGGGGACAAGAGACCCAGTACTTC.

This clonotype was found a few times. The rearrangement links TRBV2 to TRBJ1-2; D remains unclear. Trimming removed 4 bases at V and 3 bases at J, with 15 bases between. Germline CDR1 and CDR2: SNHLY and FYNNEI. The CDR3 runs 15 residues. CDR3 sequence: CASSVVGRGDYGYTF. The CDR3, as DNA: TGTGCCAGCAGTGTCGTTGGACGAGGAGACTATGGCTACACCTTC.

This clonotype showed up many times. The chain is built from TRBV4-3 and TRBJ2-7; TRBD1 might be the D (6 bases). The CDR3 has 19 residues. Trimming left V 1 base short and J 1 base short, with 23 bases between. The germline CDR1 and CDR2 sequences are LGHNA and YSLEER. The CDR3 sequence: CASSQAKGVGMGSSYEQYF. The CDR3 DNA reads as TGCGCCAGCAGCCAAGCAAAGGGGGTAGGGATGGGCTCGTCCTACGAGCAGTACTTC.

This clonotype was counted many times. V is TRBV15 and J is TRBJ1-2, with D uncertain. CDR3 length: 12 amino acids. Germline CDR1 reads LNHNV; CDR2 reads YYDKDF (reference sequence). The V gene lost 5 bases and the J gene lost 7 bases, with 11 bases spanning the gap. CDR3 nucleotide sequence: TGTGCCACCAGCTCAGCAAGTACTGGCTACACCTTC. This codes for CATSSASTGYTF.

The rearrangement links TRBV20-1 to TRBJ2-5; the D gene could be TRBD1 or TRBD2 (7 bases each). Germline lookup yields CDR1 DFQATT and CDR2 SNEGSKA (reference sequence). The V gene lost 6 bases and the J gene lost 5 bases, with 19 bases spanning the gap. The CDR3 is 14 residues long. The CDR3 DNA reads TGCAGTGCAAAGCGGGGAGGGGGCGTTGAGACCCAGTACTTC. Translation gives CSAKRGGGVETQYF.

The chain joins TRBV3-1 to TRBJ2-1; 8 bases align to TRBD2. With 2 bases clipped from V and 4 bases from J, the junction kept 10 bases outside the gene matches. The CDR3 has 17 residues. Germline V gene lookup returns CDR1 LGHDT and CDR2 YNNKEL (reference sequence). The CDR3 nucleotides are TGTGCCAGCAGCCAACGTAGAGCGGGGGCCGGGTACAATGAGCAGTTCTTC. It translates to CASSQRRAGAGYNEQFF.

This chain joins TRBV5-1 and TRBJ2-2; 7 bases match TRBD1. Looked up from germline, CDR1 is SGHRS and CDR2 is YFSETQ. V lost 0 bases to trimming and J lost 3 bases; unmatched junction nucleotides: 2. The CDR3 has 15 amino acids. The CDR3 DNA is TGCGCCAGCAGCTTGGGGGACAGACACACCGGGGAGCTGTTTTTT. Residues: CASSLGDRHTGELFF.

This clonotype was observed at least ten times. The V and J genes are TRBV6-2 or TRBV6-3 and TRBJ2-1; TRBD1 agrees at 7 bases. CDR3 length: 13 amino acids. The germline CDR1 and CDR2 sequences are MNHEY and SVGEGT. With V trimmed by 6 bases and J by 7 bases, 6 bases remained unmatched. CDR3 in DNA: TGTGCCAGCAGACAGGGGTGGGGGAATGAGCAGTTCTTC. This gives the protein CASRQGWGNEQFF.

The chain is built from TRBV5-1 and TRBJ2-4; 8 bases fit TRBD2. Germline V gene lookup returns CDR1 SGHRS and CDR2 YFSETQ. J lost 6 bases, V lost 5 bases, and 22 bases had no gene match. The CDR3 runs 19 residues. CDR3 nucleotide sequence: TGCGCCAGCAGTGCACCTGTGGGGACGCGAGCGGGAGTCATAAACATTCAGTACTTC. This translates into CASSAPVGTRAGVINIQYF.

Turning to this clonotype: Its ends do not fully match the called genes, so a read error is possible. The CDR3 sequence is CASSLGRSTDAQYF. CDR3 coding DNA: TGTGCCAGCAGTTTGGGTCGGAGCACAGATGCGCAGTATTTT. This chain links TRBV12-3 or TRBV12-4 with TRBJ2-3, with D hard to call. This CDR3 has 14 amino acids.

In nucleotides, the CDR3 is TGTGCCAGCAGCTTGGTACAGGGGGCGACCGGGGAGCTGTTTTTT. Its translation: CASSLVQGATGELFF. The chain carries TRBV5-5 and TRBJ2-2, with 9 bases identical to TRBD1. In germline, CDR1 is SGHKS, CDR2 YYEKEE (reference sequence). The J segment lost 5 bases and the V segment lost 0 bases, leaving 2 bases of the junction unmatched. The CDR3 sequence is 15 residues long. The full variable domain, completed using reference TRBV5-5 and TRBJ2-2, is DAGVTQSPTHLIKTRGQQVTLRCSPISGHKSVSWYQQVLGQGPQFIFQYYEKEERGRGNFPDRFSARQFPNYSSELNVNALLLGDSALYLCASSLVQGATGELFFGEGSRLTVL.

This clonotype was observed a few times. The V gene is TRBV6-5, the J gene TRBJ2-1, with 10 bases that match TRBD1. Germline V gives CDR1 MNHEY, CDR2 SVGAGI. V was clipped by 0 bases and J by 7 bases; unmatched bases: 3. The CDR3 runs to 15 residues. CDR3 DNA: TGTGCCAGCAGTTACTCCGGGACAGGGGCGAATGAGCAGTTCTTC. Translation gives CASSYSGTGANEQFF.

This chain joins TRBV12-3 or TRBV12-4 and TRBJ1-3, with unresolved D. This CDR3 comprises 15 residues. Deletions cut 3 bases from V and 0 bases from J, with 9 bases between. The CDR3 DNA follows: TGTGCCAGCAGTTTGCCCCTGACCTCTGGAAACACCATATATTTT. Residues: CASSLPLTSGNTIYF.

With respect to this clonotype: Just one base apart from a much larger clone, this may be a read error. The chain has TRBV27 and TRBJ1-5; D remains ambiguous. V lost 5 bases and J lost 3, with 17 bases in between. In germline, CDR1 is MNHEY, CDR2 SMNVEV (reference sequence). The CDR3 contains 16 residues. Here the CDR3 DNA reads TGTGCCAGCAGTCCTGCCGCCGCGAACTACAATCAGCCCCAGCATTTT. Protein: CASSPAAANYNQPQHF.

This clonotype was counted ten times or more. The chain employs TRBV12-3 or TRBV12-4 and TRBJ2-3; 7 bases match TRBD2. The CDR3 length is 16 residues. The V segment lost 7 bases and the J segment 4 bases; nucleotides outside the gene matches: 14. The CDR3: CASTAGWRGIADTQYF. The CDR3 DNA follows: TGTGCCAGCACGGCAGGCTGGCGGGGGATCGCAGATACGCAGTATTTT.

In this sample, this clonotype turned up many times. The chain has TRBV4-2 and TRBJ2-5; 10 bases align to TRBD2. This CDR3 has 19 residues. Germline CDR1 and CDR2: LGHNA and YNFKEQ. After removal of 0 bases from V and 4 bases from J, the junction contained 14 bases not matched to a gene. CDR3 sequence: CASSQDQVVAGGPRETQYF. The CDR3 DNA sequence: TGTGCCAGCAGCCAAGATCAGGTTGTAGCGGGGGGCCCTAGAGAGACCCAGTACTTC.

The chain employs TRBV3-1 and TRBJ2-6, with D hard to call. The germline V gene encodes CDR1 LGHDT and CDR2 YNNKEL (reference sequence). V was pared by 0 bases and J by 2 bases, with 5 bases between. This CDR3 comprises 15 residues. CDR3: CASSQEGTGANVLTF. As DNA, the CDR3 is TGTGCCAGCAGCCAAGAAGGGACTGGGGCCAACGTCCTGACTTTC.